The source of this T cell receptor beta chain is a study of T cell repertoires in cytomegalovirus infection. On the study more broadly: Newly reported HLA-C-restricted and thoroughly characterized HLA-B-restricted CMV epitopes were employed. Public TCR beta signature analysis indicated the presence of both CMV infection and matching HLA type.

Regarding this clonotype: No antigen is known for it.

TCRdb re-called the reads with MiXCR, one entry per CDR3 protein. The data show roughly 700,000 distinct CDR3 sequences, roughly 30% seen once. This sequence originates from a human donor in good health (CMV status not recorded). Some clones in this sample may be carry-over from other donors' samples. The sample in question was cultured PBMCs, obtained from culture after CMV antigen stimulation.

CDR3 sequence (DNA): TGTGCCAGTAGTCCCCAAGGGGCGGCGGGCTACGAGCAGTACTTC. Translated, it gives CASSPQGAAGYEQYF. The chain combines TRBV19 with TRBJ2-7, with D perhaps being TRBD1 or TRBD2 (5 bases each). Germline V gene lookup returns CDR1 LNHDA and CDR2 SQIVND (reference sequence). The CDR3 covers 15 residues. Trimming left V 5 bases short and J 3 bases short, with 17 bases between. The variable domain in full, with the rest retrieved from reference TRBV19 and TRBJ2-7, is DGGITQSPKYLFRKEGQNVTLSCEQNLNHDAMYWYRQDPGQGLRLIYYSQIVNDFQKGDIAEGYSVSREKKESFPLTVTSAQKNPTAFYLCASSPQGAAGYEQYFGPGTRLTVT.